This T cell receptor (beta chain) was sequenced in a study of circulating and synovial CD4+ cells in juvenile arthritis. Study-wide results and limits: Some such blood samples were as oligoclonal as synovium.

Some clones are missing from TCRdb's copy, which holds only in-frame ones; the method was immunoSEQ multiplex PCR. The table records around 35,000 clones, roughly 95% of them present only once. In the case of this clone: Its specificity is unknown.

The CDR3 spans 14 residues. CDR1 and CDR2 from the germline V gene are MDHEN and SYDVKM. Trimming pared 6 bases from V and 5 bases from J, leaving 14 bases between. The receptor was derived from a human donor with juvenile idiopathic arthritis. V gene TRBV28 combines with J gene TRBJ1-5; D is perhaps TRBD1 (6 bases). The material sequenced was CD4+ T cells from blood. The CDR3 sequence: CASRPSGGDQPQHF. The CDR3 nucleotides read TGTGCCAGCAGACCATCGGGGGGCGATCAGCCCCAGCATTTT.